The 16 T cell receptor beta chains below were found in one sample sequenced in a study of blood T cell repertoires in COVID-19 (dated by TCRdb to about 2020). The library was generated by the immunoSEQ multiplex PCR assay. TCRdb took this table from immuneACCESS and kept in-frame rearrangements with V and J called. Such tables lack part of the clones; where checked against another copy, unresolved V genes explain under half of the gap, and the rest is unexplained. The sample records about 87,000 clones, about 85% of which are singletons. The ten largest clones capture roughly 3.2% of the sample. Sequencing was carried out using peripheral blood. These receptors all come from a woman of 80 years or more with COVID-19, enrolled during active disease.

The gene calls are TRBV2 and TRBJ2-5, with a tentative D call TRBD2 (5 bases). Trimming stripped 6 bases from V and 5 bases from J, with 16 bases between. This CDR3 is 14 amino acids long. From germline, CDR1 is SNHLY and CDR2 FYNNEI. CDR3 DNA: TGTGCCAGCAGACTTACTTTCGCGGGTGAGACCCAGTACTTC. It specifies CASRLTFAGETQYF.

This clone was seen only once. V is TRBV2 and J is TRBJ2-1, with 9 nucleotides matching TRBD1. Losses at the gene ends were 6 bases for V and 10 bases for J; bases not matched to a gene: 7. Germline V gene sequence: CDR1 SNHLY, CDR2 FYNNEI. This CDR3 contains 13 residues. CDR3 sequence: CASRRDRVEEQFF. Here the CDR3 DNA reads TGTGCCAGCAGGAGGGACAGGGTAGAGGAGCAGTTCTTC.

The CDR3 loop reads CASSLIGGSTEAFF. DNA of the CDR3: TGTGCCAGCAGTTTAATCGGGGGGAGCACTGAAGCTTTCTTT. The gene calls are TRBV27 and TRBJ1-1, with D tentatively TRBD1 (5 bases). The CDR3 runs to 14 residues. Trimming cost V 2 bases and J 4 bases, with 11 bases left between them. CDR1 MNHEY and CDR2 SMNVEV come from the germline V gene (reference sequence).

This chain uses TRBV9 with TRBJ1-2; TRBD1 agrees at 10 bases. Unmatched junction bases numbered 8, after V lost 5 bases and J lost 4 bases. There are 15 residues in the CDR3. In germline, CDR1 is SGDLS, CDR2 YYNGEE. The CDR3 here is CASSEGQGRAYGYTF. CDR3 nucleotides: TGTGCCAGCAGTGAGGGACAGGGGAGGGCCTATGGCTACACCTTC.

The chain is built from TRBV29-1 and TRBJ2-7; D may be TRBD1 (6 bases). Trimming took 5 bases from V and 1 from J, leaving 12 bases between them. Germline CDR1 reads SQVTM; CDR2 reads ANQGSEA. CDR3 size: 13 residues. The CDR3 reads CSVFEGGSYEQYF. The CDR3 DNA sequence: TGCAGCGTTTTCGAAGGGGGTTCCTACGAGCAGTACTTC.

This rearrangement joins TRBV29-1 to TRBJ1-2; D is perhaps TRBD1 (5 bases). Trimming removed 2 bases from V and 4 bases from J, with 8 bases in between. The CDR3 consists of 12 residues. Germline values: CDR1 SQVTM, CDR2 ANQGSEA. CDR3 protein: CSVERGSYGYTF. The CDR3 DNA follows: TGCAGCGTTGAAAGGGGTAGCTATGGCTACACCTTC.

This rearrangement joins TRBV3-1 (or the pseudogene TRBV3-2) to TRBJ1-6; 8 nucleotides agree with TRBD1. The CDR3 has 16 residues. V lost 4 bases to trimming and J lost 9 bases; unmatched junction nucleotides: 11. CDR1 is LGHDT, CDR2 YNNKEL, per germline (reference sequence). The CDR3 bases are TGTGCCAGCAGCCTTCGACCTGGACAGGGTGGTTCACCCCTCCACTTT. It translates to CASSLRPGQGGSPLHF.

The chain joins TRBV5-4 to TRBJ2-2, with 8 bases lining up with TRBD2. The CDR3 is 16 residues long. Germline V lookup: CDR1 SGHNT, CDR2 YYREEE (reference sequence). The J segment lost 7 bases and the V segment lost 0 bases, leaving 8 bases of the junction unmatched. The CDR3 region is CASSLVGLEKGGELFF. The CDR3 DNA follows: TGTGCCAGCAGCTTGGTGGGACTAGAAAAGGGCGGGGAGCTGTTTTTT.

A remark on this clone: The sample holds other DNA sequences that translate to the same CDR3. The chain is built from TRBV2 and TRBJ1-2; 9 bases map to TRBD1. Germline V gene lookup returns CDR1 SNHLY and CDR2 FYNNEI. The V and J ends lost 6 bases and 4 bases, in that order; junction bases with no gene match: 3. The CDR3 spans 13 residues. The chain's CDR3 is CASSPGQGYGYTF. The DNA for the CDR3 is TGTGCCAGCAGCCCGGGACAGGGCTATGGCTACACCTTC.

This sequence joins TRBV19 and TRBJ1-5; no clear D gene. Germline-derived CDR1 and CDR2 are LNHDA and SQIVND (reference sequence). With 7 bases removed from V and 3 bases from J, the gap between germline ends came to 16 bases. The CDR3 runs 15 residues. The DNA for the CDR3 is TGTGCCAGTAATACTAGGATAGGATACAATCAGCCCCAGCATTTT. Amino acid sequence: CASNTRIGYNQPQHF.

V usage is TRBV28 and J usage is TRBJ1-1; D is unresolved. Trimming shortened V by 6 bases and J by 1 base, and 9 bases separated the two germline ends. There are 13 residues in the CDR3. Germline V CDR1 and CDR2: MDHEN, SYDVKM. The DNA for the CDR3 is TGTGCCAGCAGCCCAAACAGGAACACTGAAGCTTTCTTT. This gives the protein CASSPNRNTEAFF.

The chain combines TRBV6-5 with TRBJ2-5; 9 nucleotides agree with TRBD2. CDR1 is MNHEY and CDR2 is SVGAGI in the germline V gene. This CDR3 is 16 amino acids long. V lost 4 bases to trimming and J lost 2 bases; unmatched junction nucleotides: 8. The CDR3 spells CASSSLGTSLQETQYF. In nucleotides, the CDR3 is TGTGCCAGCAGTTCCCTCGGGACTAGCCTTCAAGAGACCCAGTACTTC.

The table lists this clone with a few counts. The rearrangement uses TRBV6-6 and TRBJ2-5, with 9 bases fitting TRBD2. Unmatched junction bases numbered 3, after V lost 2 bases and J lost 5 bases. This CDR3 contains 14 residues. From germline, CDR1 is MNHNY and CDR2 SVGAGI (reference sequence). Here the CDR3 reads CASSYAGGLETQYF. DNA for the CDR3: TGTGCCAGCAGTTACGCGGGGGGGCTGGAGACCCAGTACTTC.

The V gene is TRBV5-1, the J gene TRBJ1-1; D may be TRBD1 (5 bases). The V end lost 7 bases, the J end lost 1 base, and 17 bases lay between the germline ends. The CDR3 runs to 15 residues. CDR1 and CDR2 from the germline V gene are SGHRS and YFSETQ. The CDR3 loop is CASFPGGAANTEAFF. The CDR3 coding sequence is TGCGCCAGCTTCCCAGGAGGGGCGGCGAACACTGAAGCTTTCTTT.

The chain joins TRBV9 to TRBJ1-5; 8 nucleotides agree with TRBD1. Germline loops: CDR1 SGDLS, CDR2 YYNGEE. There are 15 residues in the CDR3. Germline trimming cut 8 bases from V and 6 bases from J; bases unmatched to any gene: 13. The CDR3 spells CASSIDSGGGQPQHF. The CDR3 DNA sequence: TGTGCCAGTAGCATAGATTCAGGGGGCGGTCAGCCCCAGCATTTT.

The V and J genes are TRBV25-1 and TRBJ1-1; 8 bases are shared with TRBD1. Germline CDR1 is MGHDK and CDR2 is SYGVNS. The ends lost 3 bases at V and 5 bases at J; junction bases unmatched: 5. The CDR3 length is 14 residues. The CDR3 DNA follows: TGTGCCAGCAGTGACCTGACAGGGGCTACTGAAGCTTTCTTT. Encoded protein: CASSDLTGATEAFF.